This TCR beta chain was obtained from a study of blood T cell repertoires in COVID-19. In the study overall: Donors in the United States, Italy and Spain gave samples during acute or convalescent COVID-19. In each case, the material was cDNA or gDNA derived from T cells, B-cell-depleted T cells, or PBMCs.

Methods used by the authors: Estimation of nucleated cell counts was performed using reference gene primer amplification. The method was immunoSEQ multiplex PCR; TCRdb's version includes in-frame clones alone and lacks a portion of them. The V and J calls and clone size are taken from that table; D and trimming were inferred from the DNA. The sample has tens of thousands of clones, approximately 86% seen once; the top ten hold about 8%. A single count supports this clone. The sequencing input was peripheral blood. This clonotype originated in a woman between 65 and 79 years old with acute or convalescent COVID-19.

CDR3 DNA sequence: TGTGCCATCAGAAGTAGCGGGGGGACCACCGGGGAGCTGTTTTTT. Its translation is CAIRSSGGTTGELFF. The chain carries TRBV10-3 and TRBJ2-2, with TRBD2 matching over 10 bases. This CDR3 spans 15 amino acids. Germline lookup yields CDR1 ENHRY and CDR2 SYGVKD. V lost 6 bases and J lost 4; bases outside the gene matches: 5.